This TCR beta chain originates from a study of T cells in Graves' hyperthyroidism and ophthalmopathy. Study-level points and caveats: Most expanded thyroid clonotypes above 0.001 recurred in blood. Stable hyperthyroidism was told apart from ophthalmopathy by a model built on 13 V-J features.

RNA transcripts served as the template for amplifying TCR beta CDR3 regions. With the HTBI primer set, the TCR CDR3 went through a first round of RT-PCR. A single record per CDR3 protein comes from TCRdb applying MiXCR to the multiplex PCR reads. The sample has some 490,000 distinct CDR3 sequences, roughly 15% seen once. Clinical symptoms, serum thyroxine, TRAb, thyroid ultrasound and orbital computed tomography established diagnosis. PBMCs were collected from a roughly 10 ml volume of fresh peripheral blood. The V and J ends lost 10 bases and 3 bases, in that order; junction bases with no gene match: 11. The germline gives CDR1 SGHTS, CDR2 YDEGEE. The CDR3 loop spans 15 amino acids. In this sample, this clonotype turned up many times. Its antigen remains unidentified.

This clonotype was obtained from a woman aged 25 to 39 with Graves' ophthalmopathy. The chain uses TRBV5-8 and TRBJ2-1, with 9 bases that match TRBD2. The sample was blood. DNA for the CDR3: TGTGCCTCCGCGAGGAGACTAGCGGTCTACAATGAGCAGTTCTTC. Translating gives CASARRLAVYNEQFF.